These 6 T cell receptor beta chains came from one sample sequenced in a study of neurological immune-mediated disorders (dated by TCRdb to about 2019). The library relied on 5' RACE. TCRdb records Illumina HiSeq 2500 as the sequencer. TCRdb reworked the public reads: Q25 trimming with fastp, MiXCR clone assembly, productive beta chains retained. Each record represents a unique CDR3 protein, reported with the most common genes and DNA among its rows. For this sample the table gives some 89,000 distinct CDR3 sequences, of which 4.3% were detected only once. The ten largest clones capture 5% to 6% of the sample. The time point label of this sample denotes: longitudinal time-point 3. The sample comprised PBMCs. These TCRs come from a woman in her fifties or sixties with multiple sclerosis.

This clonotype was recorded at least ten times. Here the CDR3 reads CASSHPGATGGYETQYF. DNA for the CDR3: TGCGCCAGCAGCCACCCTGGGGCCACAGGGGGCTATGAGACCCAGTACTTC. The rearrangement uses TRBV4-1 and TRBJ2-5; 9 positions match TRBD1. Germline trimming cut 3 bases from V and 5 bases from J; bases unmatched to any gene: 13. This CDR3 is built from 17 residues. The germline V gene has CDR1 MGHRA and CDR2 YSYEKL.

This clonotype was counted ten times or more. The chain combines TRBV3-1 with TRBJ2-3, with 9 bases aligning to TRBD2. Unmatched junction bases numbered 4, after V lost 1 base and J lost 2 bases. The CDR3 has 16 residues. CDR1 and CDR2 from the germline V gene are LGHDT and YNNKEL (reference sequence). The CDR3 bases are TGTGCCAGCAGCCAAGGGGCTAGCGGGGTCACAGATACGCAGTATTTT. Its protein product is CASSQGASGVTDTQYF.

This clonotype was seen at least ten times. The gene calls are TRBV30 and TRBJ1-2; D gene ambiguous. Deletions cut 7 bases from V and 4 bases from J, with 13 bases between. CDR3 length: 12 residues. Germline CDR1 is GTSNPN and CDR2 is SVGIG (reference sequence). The CDR3 nucleotides are TGTGCCTTAGATAGGACGGGCTATGGCTACACCTTC. Its translation: CALDRTGYGYTF.

This clonotype was counted ten times or more. The chain is built from TRBV11-3 and TRBJ2-7, with D possibly being TRBD2 (7 bases). The germline CDR1 and CDR2 sequences are SGHNT and YENEEA. V shed 3 bases and J shed 5 bases, with 14 bases lying between them. The CDR3 is 14 amino acids. CDR3 nucleotide sequence: TGTGCCAGCAGCTTGCAAGGGAGGGACAACGAGCAGTACTTC. Its protein product is CASSLQGRDNEQYF.

This clonotype was observed at least ten times. This chain joins TRBV5-6 and TRBJ2-4, with a tentative D call TRBD1 (5 bases). Germline lookup yields CDR1 SGHDT and CDR2 YYEEEE. The ends were cut back, 4 bases at V and 0 bases at J, with 14 bases in the middle. CDR3 length equals 16 residues. The CDR3 DNA reads TGTGCCAGCAGCCCAGGGCCCCCCTTAGCCAAAAACATTCAGTACTTC. The encoded protein is CASSPGPPLAKNIQYF.

This clonotype was seen many times. The chain employs TRBV9 and TRBJ2-1, with 11 bases identical to TRBD1. The germline V gene has CDR1 SGDLS and CDR2 YYNGEE. Unmatched junction bases numbered 7, after V lost 1 base and J lost 7 bases. The CDR3 sequence is 16 residues long. This CDR3 is CASSVSGTGGGNEQFF. The CDR3 DNA sequence: TGTGCCAGCAGCGTATCTGGGACAGGGGGGGGGAATGAGCAGTTCTTC.